This T cell receptor (beta chain) was recovered during a study of CD8+CD57+ T cells in acquired aplastic anemia. Whole-study results and caveats: Patients and controls shared under 35 CD8+ CDR3 sequences, which appeared highly expressed in patients and within their immunodominant clones.

Flow cytometry had shown expanded CD8+CD57+ cells in the patients chosen for sequencing. It was genomic DNA that served as the template for profiling TCR beta VDJ and CDR3. MiXCR, run by TCRdb on the reads, gives a single entry per CDR3 protein. Of 160,000 or so distinct CDR3 sequences listed, less than 50% were seen once; the top ten hold 25% to 40%. The CDR3 loop spans 14 amino acids. V was clipped by 8 bases and J by 4 bases, with 17 bases between them. Germline CDR1 and CDR2: SNHLY and FYNNEI. About this clonotype itself: Its antigen is unidentified.

Material: sorted CD4+, CD8+, or CD8+CD57+ T cells (not recorded which) from PBMCs. This sequence was found in a human donor with aplastic anemia. The chain carries TRBV2 and TRBJ1-1; the D is unclear. CDR3 in DNA: TGTGCCAGCCTTCCCCCCGTGACGGGCACTGAAGCTTTCTTT. This gives the protein CASLPPVTGTEAFF.